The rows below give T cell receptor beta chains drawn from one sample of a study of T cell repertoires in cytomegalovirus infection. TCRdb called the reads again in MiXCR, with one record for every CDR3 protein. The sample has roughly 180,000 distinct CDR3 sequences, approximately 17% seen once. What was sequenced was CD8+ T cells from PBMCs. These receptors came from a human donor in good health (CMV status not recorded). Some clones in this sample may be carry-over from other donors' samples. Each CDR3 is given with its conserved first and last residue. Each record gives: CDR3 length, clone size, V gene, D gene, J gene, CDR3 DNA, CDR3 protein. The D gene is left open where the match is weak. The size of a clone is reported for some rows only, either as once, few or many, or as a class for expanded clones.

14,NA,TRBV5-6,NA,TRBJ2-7,TGTGCCAGCAGCTCAGGACTTAGCCCCTACGAGCAGTACTTC,CASSSGLSPYEQYF
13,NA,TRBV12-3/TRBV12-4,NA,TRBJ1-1,TGTGCCAGCAGTTTAGCTCCTCACACTGAAGCTTTCTTT,CASSLAPHTEAFF
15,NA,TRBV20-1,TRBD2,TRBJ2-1,TGCAGTGCTAGAGGTAATAGCGGGGACTACAATGAGCAGTTCTTC,CSARGNSGDYNEQFF
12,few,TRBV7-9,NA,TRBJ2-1,TGTGCCAGCAGCTTGACTCCATATGAGCAGTTCTTC,CASSLTPYEQFF
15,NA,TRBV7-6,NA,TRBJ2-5,TGTGCCAGCAGCTTAATCGCAGGCAGCGGGGAGACCCAGTACTTC,CASSLIAGSGETQYF
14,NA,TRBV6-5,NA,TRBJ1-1,TGTGCCAGCAGTTACAACAGGATGAACACTGAAGCTTTCTTT,CASSYNRMNTEAFF
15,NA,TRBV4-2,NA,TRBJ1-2,TGTGCCAGCAGCCAAGATGAGTTCGGGGCTGATGGCTACACCTTC,CASSQDEFGADGYTF
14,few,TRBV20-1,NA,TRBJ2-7,TGCAGTGCTCTTCATCGGGGCTCGGGCTACGAGCAGTACTTC,CSALHRGSGYEQYF
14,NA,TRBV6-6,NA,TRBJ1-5,TGTGCCAGCAGCTCCCCAAGGGGTCATCAGCCCCAGCATTTT,CASSSPRGHQPQHF
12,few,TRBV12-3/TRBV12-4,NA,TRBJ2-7,TGTGCCAGCAGTTTGGTCGTGGTCGAGCAGTACTTC,CASSLVVVEQYF
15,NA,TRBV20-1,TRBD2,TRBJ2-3,TGCAGTGCGAGGACTAGCGGGGCTAGCACAGATACGCAGTATTTT,CSARTSGASTDTQYF
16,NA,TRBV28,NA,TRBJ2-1,TGTGCCAGCAGTTCAGTGATCGATAGAATCCGGGACGGGCAGTCCTTC,CASSSVIDRIRDGQSF
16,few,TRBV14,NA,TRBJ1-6,TGTGCCAGCAGCCAACCCGAACAGGGCCTTAATTCACCCCTCCACTTT,CASSQPEQGLNSPLHF
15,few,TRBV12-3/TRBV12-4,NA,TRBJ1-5,TGTGCCAGCCCTTGGAGGGTCAGGGGCAATCAGCCCCAGCATTTT,CASPWRVRGNQPQHF
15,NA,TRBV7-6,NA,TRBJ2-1,TGTGCCAGCAGCCTAAGGACTAGGGGGAGGAATGAGCAGTTCTTC,CASSLRTRGRNEQFF
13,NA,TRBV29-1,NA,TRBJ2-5,TGCAGCGTACAAACTGGGTTACAAGAGACCCAGTACTTC,CSVQTGLQETQYF
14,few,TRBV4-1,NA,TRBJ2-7,TGCGCCAGCAGCCAAGTTGGCTGGCCCTACGAGCAGTACTTC,CASSQVGWPYEQYF
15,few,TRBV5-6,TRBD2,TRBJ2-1,TGTGCCAGCAGCTTTGGGACTAGCGGCTACAATGAGCAGTTCTTC,CASSFGTSGYNEQFF
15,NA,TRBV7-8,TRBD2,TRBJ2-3,TGTGCCAGCAGCTTAGTAGCGGGGGGGCCTGATACGCAGTATTTT,CASSLVAGGPDTQYF
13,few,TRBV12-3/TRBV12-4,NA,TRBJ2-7,TGTGCCAGCAGTAGGAGTCTCTCCTACGAGCAGTACTTC,CASSRSLSYEQYF
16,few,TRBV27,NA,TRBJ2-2,TGTGCCAGCAGTTTATGGGAGCAGGGAGGCACCGGGGAGCTGTTTTTT,CASSLWEQGGTGELFF
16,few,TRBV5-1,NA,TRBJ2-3,TGCGCCAGCAGCGCCGAAGGCAGGAGATTTTCAGATACGCAGTATTTT,CASSAEGRRFSDTQYF
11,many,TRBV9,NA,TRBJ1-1,TGTGCCAGCAGCCGGGGCACTGAAGCTTTCTTT,CASSRGTEAFF